The rows below give T cell receptor beta chains drawn from one sample of a study of beta chain features in type 1 diabetes. Data came from immunoSEQ multiplex PCR; TCRdb stores just in-frame clones and leaves some out. The sample yields around 260,000 clones, roughly 22% seen once. The material sequenced was naive CD4+ T cells from blood. Receptors originate from a woman in her 40s with type 1 diabetes. Each CDR3 is given with its conserved first and last residue. The D gene is left open where the match is weak. Some rows have no size entry. The others give once, few or many, or a class for an expanded clone.

d_call j_call v_call clone_size cdr3_nt cdr3_aa
TRBD2 TRBJ2-7 TRBV4-2 NA TGTGCCAGCAGCCATTCCTTGGGACTAGCGGTAAGCTCCTACGAGCAGTACTTC CASSHSLGLAVSSYEQYF
TRBD1 TRBJ2-7 TRBV18 few TGTGCCAGCTCACCGTTTAACAGGGGGCAGGTAGAGCAGTACTTC CASSPFNRGQVEQYF
NA TRBJ1-2 TRBV7-9 NA TGTGCCAGCAGCCGCGAGGGGGAGGGGGTCTATGGCTACACCTTC CASSREGEGVYGYTF
TRBD1 TRBJ2-3 TRBV28 few TGTGCCAGCAGTTTACTCCAGGGGGCAGATACGCAGTATTTT CASSLLQGADTQYF
NA TRBJ1-1 TRBV9 few TGTGCCAGCAGCGTCGGTCCGAACGCTGAAGCTTTCTTT CASSVGPNAEAFF
TRBD1 TRBJ1-5 TRBV5-6 NA TGTGCCAGCAGCTTACAGGGGGCGCAGGGTCAGCCCCAGCATTTT CASSLQGAQGQPQHF
TRBD1 TRBJ1-1 TRBV27 few TGTGCCTCCTGGGGACAGGGCTACCCTGAAGCTTTCTTT CASWGQGYPEAFF
NA TRBJ2-3 TRBV14 few TGTGCCAGCAGCCACAGGGGCCTTCGAACAGATACGCAGTATTTT CASSHRGLRTDTQYF
NA TRBJ1-1 TRBV10-3 few TGTGCCATCAGCGGAACGGGAGACACTGAAGCTTTCTTT CAISGTGDTEAFF
NA TRBJ1-6 TRBV28 NA TGTGCCAGCAGTCCCGGGACATTTAATTCACCCCTCCACTTT CASSPGTFNSPLHF
NA TRBJ2-1 TRBV7-9 few TGTGCCAGCAGTCATCCTAGAGATGAGCAGTTCTTC CASSHPRDEQFF
NA TRBJ1-5 TRBV19 NA TGTGCCAGTAGTATAGACCACAATCAGCCCCAGCATTTT CASSIDHNQPQHF
NA TRBJ1-5 TRBV30 few TGTGCCTGGAGTGTAAGTAGGACAGCCTTTAGCAATCAGCCCCAGCATTTT CAWSVSRTAFSNQPQHF
TRBD1 TRBJ1-1 TRBV5-1 NA TGCGCCAGCAGCTGGGACAGCTTGAACACTGAAGCTTTCTTT CASSWDSLNTEAFF
NA TRBJ2-1 TRBV20-1 NA TGCAGTGCAGGACTGCCAGGTGAGCAGTTCTTC CSAGLPGEQFF
NA TRBJ2-5 TRBV7-9 few TGTGCCAGCAGCGTTACTGAAGAGACCCAGTACTTC CASSVTEETQYF
NA TRBJ1-4 TRBV5-6 few TGTGCCAGCAGCGCCACATTCGAAATGGATGAAAAACTGTTTTTT CASSATFEMDEKLFF
NA TRBJ2-2 TRBV5-4 NA TGTGCCAGCAGTGGAGGGGCTAACACCGGGGAGCTGTTTTTT CASSGGANTGELFF
TRBD1 TRBJ2-1 TRBV19 few TGTGCCAGTAGCCTCCCTGGGGACAGGGGCAATGAGCAGTTCTTC CASSLPGDRGNEQFF
NA TRBJ1-1 TRBV6-6 NA TGTGCCAGCAGTCTGACAGGAAGTGAAGCTTTCTTT CASSLTGSEAFF
NA TRBJ1-5 TRBV9 NA TGTGCCAGCAGCGTAGGATATGAGAGTCAGCCCCAGCATTTT CASSVGYESQPQHF
NA TRBJ2-5 TRBV29-1 NA TGCAGCGTTAACCGCGACAGACACGAGACCCAGTACTTC CSVNRDRHETQYF
NA TRBJ2-3 TRBV5-1 few TGCGCCAGCAGCTTCAATCCGGGGGTTCCAGATACGCAGTATTTT CASSFNPGVPDTQYF
TRBD1 TRBJ2-3 TRBV10-3 NA TGTGCCATCGGGGACAGGGAAGGAGATACGCAGTATTTT CAIGDREGDTQYF
NA TRBJ2-3 TRBV30 few TGTGCCTGGGAGAGGGGGGATACGCAGTATTTT CAWERGDTQYF
TRBD1 TRBJ2-7 TRBV28 once TGTGCCAGCAGCTTCCTCGGGACAGGGGCCTACGAGCAGTACTTC CASSFLGTGAYEQYF
NA TRBJ2-2 TRBV9 few TGTGCCAGCAGCGTAGGAGGAACCGGGGAGCTGTTTTTT CASSVGGTGELFF
NA TRBJ1-5 TRBV9 NA TGTGCCAGCAGCCCCCAGGGCAATAGCAATCAGCCCCAGCATTTT CASSPQGNSNQPQHF
TRBD1 TRBJ1-2 TRBV5-1 NA TGCGCCAGCAGCTTGGAAACAGGGGCTGGCTACACCTTC CASSLETGAGYTF
NA TRBJ1-4 TRBV27 few TGTGCCAGCAGTCCAGGGACATTCAATGAAAAACTGTTTTTT CASSPGTFNEKLFF
TRBD1 TRBJ1-1 TRBV2 few TGTGCCAACCGACAGGGGAACACTGAAGCTTTCTTT CANRQGNTEAFF
NA TRBJ1-1 TRBV11-1 NA TGTGCCAGCAGCTTAGGGTCGGGGACTGAAGCTTTCTTT CASSLGSGTEAFF
TRBD2 TRBJ2-3 TRBV4-3 few TGCGCCAGCAGCCAAGCTCCCTCTAGCGGTATAGATACGCAGTATTTT CASSQAPSSGIDTQYF
NA TRBJ2-7 TRBV29-1 NA TGCAGCGTTCAAAGGACCCAGGGGCCATACGAGCAGTACTTC CSVQRTQGPYEQYF
TRBD1 TRBJ1-5 TRBV7-2 few TGTGCCAGCAGTCAGACAGGGCTCAATCAGCCCCAGCATTTT CASSQTGLNQPQHF
NA TRBJ2-1 TRBV28 few TGTGCCAGCACCTGGAGAGATAGAAATGAGCAGTTCTTC CASTWRDRNEQFF
TRBD1 TRBJ1-5 TRBV2 NA TGTGCCAGCAGAGAACACAGGGGGAGCAATCAGCCCCAGCATTTT CASREHRGSNQPQHF
NA TRBJ2-1 TRBV7-6 NA TGTGCCAGCAGCTCGGGACTCCTCAATGAGCAGTTCTTC CASSSGLLNEQFF
NA TRBJ2-3 TRBV4-2 NA TGTGCCAGCAGCCAAAGGACACGAGATACGCAGTATTTT CASSQRTRDTQYF
TRBD1 TRBJ1-1 TRBV7-9 NA TGTGCCAGCAGCTTGATGCAGGGGGTGAACACTGAAGCTTTCTTT CASSLMQGVNTEAFF
TRBD1 TRBJ2-5 TRBV7-2 NA TGTGCCAGCAGCTCGATGCCCGGGACAGGGCAAGAGACCCAGTACTTC CASSSMPGTGQETQYF
TRBD2 TRBJ2-7 TRBV18 few TGTGCCAGCTCACCCCCGGGACTAGCGGCCTACGAGCAGTACTTC CASSPPGLAAYEQYF
TRBD2 TRBJ2-3 TRBV28 NA TGTGCCAGCAGTTTGCTGGTTGGGCGGGGGGCAGATACGCAGTATTTT CASSLLVGRGADTQYF
NA TRBJ2-1 TRBV10-3 few TGTGCCATCAGCGCGACAGGCGGACCCGAGCAGTTCTTC CAISATGGPEQFF
TRBD2 TRBJ2-2 TRBV4-1 few TGCGCCAGCAGCCATCTAGCGGGGGGATCGGGGGAGCTGTTTTTT CASSHLAGGSGELFF
NA TRBJ1-5 TRBV19 NA TGTGCCAGTAGTATAGAGGGCGTTTCCAATCAGCCCCAGCATTTT CASSIEGVSNQPQHF
TRBD1 TRBJ1-3 TRBV18 NA TGTGCCAGCTCACCAGGCTGGACAGGGCTTTCTGGAAACACCATATATTTT CASSPGWTGLSGNTIYF
NA TRBJ2-7 TRBV14 NA TGTGCCAGCAGCCGCATCACCGGACTTTACGGCGAGCAGTACTTC CASSRITGLYGEQYF